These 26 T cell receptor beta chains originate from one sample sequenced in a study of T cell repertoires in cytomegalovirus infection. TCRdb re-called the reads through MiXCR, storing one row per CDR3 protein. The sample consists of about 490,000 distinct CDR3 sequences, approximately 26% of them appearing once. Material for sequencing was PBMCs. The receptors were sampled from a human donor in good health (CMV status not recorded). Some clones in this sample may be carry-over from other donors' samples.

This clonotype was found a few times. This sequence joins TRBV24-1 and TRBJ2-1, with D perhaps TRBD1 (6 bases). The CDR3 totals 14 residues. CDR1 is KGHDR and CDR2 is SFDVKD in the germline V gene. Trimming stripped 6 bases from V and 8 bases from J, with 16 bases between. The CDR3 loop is CATSPGVDVHEQFF. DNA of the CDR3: TGTGCCACCAGTCCAGGGGTTGACGTCCATGAGCAGTTCTTC.

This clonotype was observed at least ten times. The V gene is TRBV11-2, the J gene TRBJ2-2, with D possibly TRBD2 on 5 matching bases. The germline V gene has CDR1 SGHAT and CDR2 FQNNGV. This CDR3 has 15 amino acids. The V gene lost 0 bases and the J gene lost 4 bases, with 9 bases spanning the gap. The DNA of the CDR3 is TGTGCCAGCAGCTTAGACTCGCGGGCCACCGGGGAGCTGTTTTTT. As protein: CASSLDSRATGELFF.

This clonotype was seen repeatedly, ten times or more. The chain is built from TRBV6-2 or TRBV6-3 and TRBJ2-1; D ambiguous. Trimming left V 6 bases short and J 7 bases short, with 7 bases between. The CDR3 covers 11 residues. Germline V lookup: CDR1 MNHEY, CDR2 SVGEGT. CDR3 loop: CASSRQNEQFF. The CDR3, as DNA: TGTGCCAGCAGCCGTCAGAATGAGCAGTTCTTC.

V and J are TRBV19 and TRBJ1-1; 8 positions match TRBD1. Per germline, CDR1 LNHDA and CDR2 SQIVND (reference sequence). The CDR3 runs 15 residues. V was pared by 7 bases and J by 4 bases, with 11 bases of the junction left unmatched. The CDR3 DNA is TGTGCCAGTACCCCGACAGGGGCCGGGAGCACTGAAGCTTTCTTT. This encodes CASTPTGAGSTEAFF. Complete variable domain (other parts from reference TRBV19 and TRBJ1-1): DGGITQSPKYLFRKEGQNVTLSCEQNLNHDAMYWYRQDPGQGLRLIYYSQIVNDFQKGDIAEGYSVSREKKESFPLTVTSAQKNPTAFYLCASTPTGAGSTEAFFGQGTRLTVV.

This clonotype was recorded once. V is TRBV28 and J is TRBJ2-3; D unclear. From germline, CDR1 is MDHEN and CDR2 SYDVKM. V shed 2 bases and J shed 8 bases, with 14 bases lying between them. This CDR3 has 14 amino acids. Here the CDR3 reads CASSLRVRSGTQYF. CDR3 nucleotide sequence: TGTGCCAGCAGTTTAAGAGTTAGGTCTGGTACGCAGTATTTT.

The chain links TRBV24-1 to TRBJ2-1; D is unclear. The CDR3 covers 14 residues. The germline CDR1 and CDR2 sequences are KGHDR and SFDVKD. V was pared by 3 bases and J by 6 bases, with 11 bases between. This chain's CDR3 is CATSDPRPGNEQFF. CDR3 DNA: TGTGCCACCAGTGATCCCAGGCCGGGCAATGAGCAGTTCTTC.

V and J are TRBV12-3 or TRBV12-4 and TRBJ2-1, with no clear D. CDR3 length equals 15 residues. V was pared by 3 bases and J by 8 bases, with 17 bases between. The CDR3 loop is CASSFKLGFPDEQFF. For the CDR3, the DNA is TGTGCCAGCAGTTTTAAGCTAGGCTTCCCGGATGAGCAGTTCTTC.

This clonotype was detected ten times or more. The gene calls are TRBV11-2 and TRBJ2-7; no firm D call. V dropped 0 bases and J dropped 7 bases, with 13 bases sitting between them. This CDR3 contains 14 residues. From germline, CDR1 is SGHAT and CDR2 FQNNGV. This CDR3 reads CASSLDGPPLEQYF. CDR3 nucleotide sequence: TGTGCCAGCAGCTTAGACGGACCTCCCCTGGAGCAGTACTTC. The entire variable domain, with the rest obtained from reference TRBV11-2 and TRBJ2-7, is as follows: EAGVAQSPRYKIIEKRQSVAFWCNPISGHATLYWYQQILGQGPKLLIQFQNNGVVDDSQLPKDRFSAERLKGVDSTLKIQPAKLEDSAVYLCASSLDGPPLEQYFGPGTRLTVT.

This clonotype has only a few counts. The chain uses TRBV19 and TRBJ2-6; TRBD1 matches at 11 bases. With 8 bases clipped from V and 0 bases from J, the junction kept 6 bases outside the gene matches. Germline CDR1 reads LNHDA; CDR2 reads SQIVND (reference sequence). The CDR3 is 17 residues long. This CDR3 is CASSPGQGDSGANVLTF. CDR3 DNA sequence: TGTGCCAGTTCTCCGGGACAGGGGGACTCTGGGGCCAACGTCCTGACTTTC.

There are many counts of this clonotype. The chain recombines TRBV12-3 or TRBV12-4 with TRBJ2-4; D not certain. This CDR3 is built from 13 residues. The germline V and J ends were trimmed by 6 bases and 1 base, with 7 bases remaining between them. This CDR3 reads CASSTTAKNIQYF. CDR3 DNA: TGTGCCAGCAGCACAACGGCCAAAAACATTCAGTACTTC.

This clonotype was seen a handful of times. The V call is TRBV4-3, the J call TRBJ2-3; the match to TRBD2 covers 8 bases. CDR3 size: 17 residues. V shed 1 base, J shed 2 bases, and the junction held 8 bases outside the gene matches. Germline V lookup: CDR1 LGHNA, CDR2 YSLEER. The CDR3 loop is CASSQGSTSVNTDTQYF. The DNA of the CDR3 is TGCGCCAGCAGCCAAGGCTCGACTAGCGTAAACACAGATACGCAGTATTTT.

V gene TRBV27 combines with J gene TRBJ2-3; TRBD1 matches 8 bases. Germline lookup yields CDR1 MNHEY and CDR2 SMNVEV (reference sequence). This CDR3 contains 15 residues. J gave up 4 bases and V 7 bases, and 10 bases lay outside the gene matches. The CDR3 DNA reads TGTGCCAGCACTCATCCAGGGGGCAGGGCAGATACGCAGTATTTT. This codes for CASTHPGGRADTQYF.

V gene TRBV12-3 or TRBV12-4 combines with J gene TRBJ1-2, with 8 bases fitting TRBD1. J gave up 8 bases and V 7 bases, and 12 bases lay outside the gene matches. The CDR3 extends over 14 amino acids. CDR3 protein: CASITIQGVRGYTF. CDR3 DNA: TGTGCCAGCATCACCATACAGGGGGTACGGGGCTACACCTTC.

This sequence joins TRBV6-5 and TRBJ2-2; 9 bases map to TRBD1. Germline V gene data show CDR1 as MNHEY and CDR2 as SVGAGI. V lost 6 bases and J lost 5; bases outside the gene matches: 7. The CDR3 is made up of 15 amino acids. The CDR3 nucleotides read TGTGCCAGCAGCCCGGACAGGGGTGGGACCGGGGAGCTGTTTTTT. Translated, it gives CASSPDRGGTGELFF.

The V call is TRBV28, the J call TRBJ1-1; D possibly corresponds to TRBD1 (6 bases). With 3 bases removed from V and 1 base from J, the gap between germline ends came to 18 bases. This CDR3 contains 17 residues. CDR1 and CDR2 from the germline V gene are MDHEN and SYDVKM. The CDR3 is CASSLVKGGRGNTEAFF. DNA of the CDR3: TGTGCCAGCAGTTTGGTTAAGGGGGGCAGGGGGAACACTGAAGCTTTCTTT.

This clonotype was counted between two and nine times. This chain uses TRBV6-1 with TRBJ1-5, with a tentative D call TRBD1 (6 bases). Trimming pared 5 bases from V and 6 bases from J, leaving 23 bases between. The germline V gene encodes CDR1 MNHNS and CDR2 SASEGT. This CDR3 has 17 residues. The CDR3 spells CASSSPGGGANLQPQHF. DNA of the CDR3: TGTGCCAGCAGTAGCCCTGGGGGGGGGGCGAACCTTCAGCCCCAGCATTTT.

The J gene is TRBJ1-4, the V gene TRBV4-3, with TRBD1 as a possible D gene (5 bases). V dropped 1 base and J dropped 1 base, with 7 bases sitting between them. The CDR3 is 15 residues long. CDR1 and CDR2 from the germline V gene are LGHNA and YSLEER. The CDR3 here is CASSQVRGTNEKLFF. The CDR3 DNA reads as TGCGCCAGCAGCCAAGTGAGGGGAACTAATGAAAAACTGTTTTTT.

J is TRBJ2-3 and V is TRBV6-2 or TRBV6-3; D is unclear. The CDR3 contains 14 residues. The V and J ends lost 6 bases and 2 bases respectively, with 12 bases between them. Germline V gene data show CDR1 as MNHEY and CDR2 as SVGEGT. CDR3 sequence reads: CASRTDGYTDTQYF. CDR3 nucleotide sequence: TGTGCCAGCAGAACGGACGGATACACAGATACGCAGTATTTT.

CDR3 bases: TGTGCCAGCAGAACAACCGGGACTAGCGGGAGTAAGAGCACCGGGGAGCTGTTTTTT. Its translation is CASRTTGTSGSKSTGELFF. The J gene is TRBJ2-2, the V gene TRBV27; TRBD2 matches 14 bases. The CDR3 covers 19 residues. Germline assignment: CDR1 MNHEY and CDR2 SMNVEV (reference sequence). V shed 6 bases and J 4 bases; nucleotides not matched to a gene: 13.

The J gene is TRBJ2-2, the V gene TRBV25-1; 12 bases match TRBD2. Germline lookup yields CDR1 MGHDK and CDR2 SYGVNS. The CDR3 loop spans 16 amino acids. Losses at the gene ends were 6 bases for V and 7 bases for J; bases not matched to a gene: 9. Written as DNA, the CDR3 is TGTGCCAGCAGCCCCCCAACTAGCGGGAGGATCGGGGAGCTGTTTTTT. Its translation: CASSPPTSGRIGELFF.

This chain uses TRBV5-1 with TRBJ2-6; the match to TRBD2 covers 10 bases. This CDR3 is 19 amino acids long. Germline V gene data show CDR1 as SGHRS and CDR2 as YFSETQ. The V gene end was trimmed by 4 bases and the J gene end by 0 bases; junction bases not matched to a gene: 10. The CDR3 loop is CASSTLAGGLSSGANVLTF. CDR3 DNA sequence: TGCGCCAGCAGCACTTTAGCGGGAGGTCTTAGCTCTGGGGCCAACGTCCTGACTTTC.

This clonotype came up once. CDR3 nucleotide sequence: TGCAGTGCTAGAGGTTCCCAGGGGCGAGAGACCCAGTACTTC. Its protein is CSARGSQGRETQYF. The V gene is TRBV20-1, the J gene TRBJ2-5, with D maybe TRBD1 (6 bases). Trimming pared 1 base from V and 4 bases from J, leaving 13 bases between. Germline loops: CDR1 DFQATT, CDR2 SNEGSKA (reference sequence). There are 14 residues in the CDR3.

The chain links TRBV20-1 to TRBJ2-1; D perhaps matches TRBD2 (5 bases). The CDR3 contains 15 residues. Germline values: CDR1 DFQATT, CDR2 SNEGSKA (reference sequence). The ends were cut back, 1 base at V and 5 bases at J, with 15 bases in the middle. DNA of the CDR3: TGCAGTGCTAGAGCGGGGAACTACCCAGACAATGAGCAGTTCTTC. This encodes CSARAGNYPDNEQFF.

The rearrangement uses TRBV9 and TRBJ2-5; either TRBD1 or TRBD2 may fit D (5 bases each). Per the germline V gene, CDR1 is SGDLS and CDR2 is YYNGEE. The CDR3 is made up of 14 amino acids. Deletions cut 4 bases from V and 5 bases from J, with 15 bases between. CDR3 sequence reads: CASSTSGGTETQYF. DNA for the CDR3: TGTGCCAGCAGCACCAGTGGGGGTACCGAGACCCAGTACTTC. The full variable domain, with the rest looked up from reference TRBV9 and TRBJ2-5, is DSGVTQTPKHLITATGQRVTLRCSPRSGDLSVYWYQQSLDQGLQFLIQYYNGEERAKGNILERFSAQQFPDLHSELNLSSLELGDSALYFCASSTSGGTETQYFGPGTRLLVL.

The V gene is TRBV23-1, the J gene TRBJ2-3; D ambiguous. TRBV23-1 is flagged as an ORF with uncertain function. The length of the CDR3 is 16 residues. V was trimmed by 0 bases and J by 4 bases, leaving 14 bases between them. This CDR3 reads CASSQSTQRLPDTQYF. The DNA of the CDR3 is TGCGCCAGCAGTCAATCGACCCAGAGGTTACCAGATACGCAGTATTTT.

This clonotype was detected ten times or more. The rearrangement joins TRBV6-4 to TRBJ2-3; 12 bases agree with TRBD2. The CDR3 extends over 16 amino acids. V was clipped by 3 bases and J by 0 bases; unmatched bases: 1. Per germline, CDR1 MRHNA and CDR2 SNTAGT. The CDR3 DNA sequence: TGTGCCAGCAGTGAGACTAGCGGGAGTAGCACAGATACGCAGTATTTT. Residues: CASSETSGSSTDTQYF.